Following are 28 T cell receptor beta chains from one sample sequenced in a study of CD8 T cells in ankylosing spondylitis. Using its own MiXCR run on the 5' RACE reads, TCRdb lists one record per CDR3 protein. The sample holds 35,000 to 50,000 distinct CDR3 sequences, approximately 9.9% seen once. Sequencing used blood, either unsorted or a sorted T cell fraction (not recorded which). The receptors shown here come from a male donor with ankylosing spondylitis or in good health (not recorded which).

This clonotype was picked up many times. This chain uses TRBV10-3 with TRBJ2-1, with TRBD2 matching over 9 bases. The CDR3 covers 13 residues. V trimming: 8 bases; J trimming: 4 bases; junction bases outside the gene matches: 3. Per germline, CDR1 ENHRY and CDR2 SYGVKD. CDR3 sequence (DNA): TGTGCCATCTGGGCGGGGGGGTACAATGAGCAGTTCTTC. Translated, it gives CAIWAGGYNEQFF.

The CDR3 sequence: CASSPNRGQETQYF. CDR3 bases: TGTGCCAGCAGCCCCAACAGGGGACAAGAGACCCAGTACTTC. This sequence joins TRBV7-7 and TRBJ2-5, with 7 bases identical to TRBD1. The ends lost 5 bases at V and 2 bases at J; junction bases unmatched: 5. Germline CDR1 reads SSHAT; CDR2 reads FNYEAQ (reference sequence). The CDR3 sequence is 14 residues long. The full variable domain, its missing parts supplied by reference TRBV7-7 and TRBJ2-5, is GAGVSQSPRYKVTKRGQDVTLRCDPISSHATLYWYQQALGQGPEFLTYFNYEAQPDKSGLPSDRFSAERPEGSISTLTIQRTEQRDSAMYRCASSPNRGQETQYFGPGTRLLVL.

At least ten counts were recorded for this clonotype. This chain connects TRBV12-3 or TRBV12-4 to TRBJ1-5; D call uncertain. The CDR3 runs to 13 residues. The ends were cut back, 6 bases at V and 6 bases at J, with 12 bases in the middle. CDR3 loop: CASRVGALQPQHF. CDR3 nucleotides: TGTGCCAGCAGAGTGGGTGCACTTCAGCCCCAGCATTTT.

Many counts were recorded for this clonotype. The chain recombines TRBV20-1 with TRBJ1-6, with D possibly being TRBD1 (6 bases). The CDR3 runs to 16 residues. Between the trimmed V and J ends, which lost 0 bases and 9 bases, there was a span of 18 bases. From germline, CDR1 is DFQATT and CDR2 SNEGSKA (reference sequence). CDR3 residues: CSARDANRVRSSPLHF. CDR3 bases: TGCAGTGCTAGAGATGCCAACAGGGTCCGGAGTTCACCCCTCCACTTT.

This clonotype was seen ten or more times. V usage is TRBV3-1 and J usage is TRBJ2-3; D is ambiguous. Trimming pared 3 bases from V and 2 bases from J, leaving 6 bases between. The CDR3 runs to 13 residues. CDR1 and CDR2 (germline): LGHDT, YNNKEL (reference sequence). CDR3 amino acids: CASSQRTTDTQYF. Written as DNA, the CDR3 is TGTGCCAGCAGCCAGCGAACCACAGATACGCAGTATTTT.

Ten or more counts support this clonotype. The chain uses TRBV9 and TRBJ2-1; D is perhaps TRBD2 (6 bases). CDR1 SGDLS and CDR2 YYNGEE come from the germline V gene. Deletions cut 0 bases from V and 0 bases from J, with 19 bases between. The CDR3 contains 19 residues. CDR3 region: CASSVAGRAGLSSYNEQFF. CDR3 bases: TGTGCCAGCAGCGTAGCTGGTCGAGCGGGTTTAAGCTCCTACAATGAGCAGTTCTTC.

The CDR3 spells CSVLAGVSYEQYF. The CDR3 nucleotides read TGCAGCGTTCTAGCGGGGGTCTCCTACGAGCAGTACTTC. The chain recombines TRBV29-1 with TRBJ2-7; 10 positions match TRBD2. Germline V lookup: CDR1 SQVTM, CDR2 ANQGSEA. This CDR3 spans 13 amino acids. J lost 0 bases, V lost 5 bases, and 1 base had no gene match.

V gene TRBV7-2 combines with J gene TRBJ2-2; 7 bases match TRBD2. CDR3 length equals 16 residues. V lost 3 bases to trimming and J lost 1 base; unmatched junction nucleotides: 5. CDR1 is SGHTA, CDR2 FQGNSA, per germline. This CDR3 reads CASSFRAGMNTGELFF. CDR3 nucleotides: TGTGCCAGCAGCTTCCGAGCGGGGATGAACACCGGGGAGCTGTTTTTT.

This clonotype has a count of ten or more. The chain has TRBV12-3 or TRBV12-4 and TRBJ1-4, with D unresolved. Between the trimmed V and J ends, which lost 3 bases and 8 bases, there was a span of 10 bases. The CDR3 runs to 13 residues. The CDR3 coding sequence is TGTGCCAGCAGTTTTGTCCGAGGGGAAAAACTGTTTTTT. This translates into CASSFVRGEKLFF.

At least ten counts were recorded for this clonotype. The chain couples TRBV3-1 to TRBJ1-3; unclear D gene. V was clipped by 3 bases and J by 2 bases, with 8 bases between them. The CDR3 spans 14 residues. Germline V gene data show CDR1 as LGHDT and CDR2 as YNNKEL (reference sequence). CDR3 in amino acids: CASSQGITGNTIYF. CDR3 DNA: TGTGCCAGCAGCCAGGGCATTACTGGAAACACCATATATTTT.

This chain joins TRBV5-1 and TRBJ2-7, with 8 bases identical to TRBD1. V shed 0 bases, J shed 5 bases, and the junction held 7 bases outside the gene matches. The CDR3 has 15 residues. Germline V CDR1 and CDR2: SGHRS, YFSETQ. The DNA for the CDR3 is TGCGCCAGCAGCTTGGCTCAGGGGGCGTCGCACGAGCAGTACTTC. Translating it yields CASSLAQGASHEQYF. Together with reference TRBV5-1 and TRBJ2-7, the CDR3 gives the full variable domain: KAGVTQTPRYLIKTRGQQVTLSCSPISGHRSVSWYQQTPGQGLQFLFEYFSETQRNKGNFPGRFSGRQFSNSRSEMNVSTLELGDSALYLCASSLAQGASHEQYFGPGTRLTVT.

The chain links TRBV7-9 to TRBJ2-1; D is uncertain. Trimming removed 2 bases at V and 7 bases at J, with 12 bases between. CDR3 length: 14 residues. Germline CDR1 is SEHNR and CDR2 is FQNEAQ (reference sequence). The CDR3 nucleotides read TGTGCCAGCAGCTTATATAGACGGGTAAATGAGCAGTTCTTC. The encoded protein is CASSLYRRVNEQFF.

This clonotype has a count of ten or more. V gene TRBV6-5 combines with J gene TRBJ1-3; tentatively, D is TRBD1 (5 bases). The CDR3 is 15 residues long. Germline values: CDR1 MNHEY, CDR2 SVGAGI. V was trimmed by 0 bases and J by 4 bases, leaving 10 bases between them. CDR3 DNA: TGTGCCAGCAGTTACTCTGGGGCAATAGGAAACACCATATATTTT. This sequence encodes CASSYSGAIGNTIYF.

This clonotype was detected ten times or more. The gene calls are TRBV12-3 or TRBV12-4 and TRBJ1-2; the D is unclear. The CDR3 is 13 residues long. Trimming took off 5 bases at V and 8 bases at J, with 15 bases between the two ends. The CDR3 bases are TGTGCCAGCAGTCTCCAGGACGGGGTGGGCTACACCTTC. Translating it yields CASSLQDGVGYTF.

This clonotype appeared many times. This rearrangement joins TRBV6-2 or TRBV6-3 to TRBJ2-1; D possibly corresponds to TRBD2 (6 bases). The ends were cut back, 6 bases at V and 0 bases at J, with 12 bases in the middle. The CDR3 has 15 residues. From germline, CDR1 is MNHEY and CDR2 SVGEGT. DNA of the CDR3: TGTGCCAGCAGCCAGGGACTCCTCTCCTACAATGAGCAGTTCTTC. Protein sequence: CASSQGLLSYNEQFF.

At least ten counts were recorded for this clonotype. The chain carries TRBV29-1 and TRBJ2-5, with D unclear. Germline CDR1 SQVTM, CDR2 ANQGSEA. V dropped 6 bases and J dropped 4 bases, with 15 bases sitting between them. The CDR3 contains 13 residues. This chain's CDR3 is CSVLLAPTETQYF. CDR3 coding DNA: TGCAGCGTCCTGTTGGCTCCTACAGAGACCCAGTACTTC.

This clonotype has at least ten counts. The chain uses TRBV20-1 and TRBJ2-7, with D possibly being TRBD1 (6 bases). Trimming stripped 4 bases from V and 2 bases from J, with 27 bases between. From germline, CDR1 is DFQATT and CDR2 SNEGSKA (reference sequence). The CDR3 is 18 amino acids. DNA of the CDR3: TGCAGTGCTAAACTCGTCGTCCATACCCGGGACACGGCCTACGAGCAGTACTTC. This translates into CSAKLVVHTRDTAYEQYF.

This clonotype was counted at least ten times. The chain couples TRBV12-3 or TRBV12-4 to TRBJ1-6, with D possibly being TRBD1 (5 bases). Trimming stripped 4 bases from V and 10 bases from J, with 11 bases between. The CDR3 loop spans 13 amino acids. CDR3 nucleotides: TGTGCCAGCAGTTCTGGACAAAAATCACCCCTCCACTTT. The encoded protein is CASSSGQKSPLHF.

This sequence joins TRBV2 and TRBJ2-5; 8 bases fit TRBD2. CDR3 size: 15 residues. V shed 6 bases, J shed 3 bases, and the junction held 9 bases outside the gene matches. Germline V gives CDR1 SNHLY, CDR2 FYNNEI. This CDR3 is CASRRGGRREETQYF. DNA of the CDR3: TGTGCCAGCAGACGGGGGGGCCGGAGGGAAGAGACCCAGTACTTC.

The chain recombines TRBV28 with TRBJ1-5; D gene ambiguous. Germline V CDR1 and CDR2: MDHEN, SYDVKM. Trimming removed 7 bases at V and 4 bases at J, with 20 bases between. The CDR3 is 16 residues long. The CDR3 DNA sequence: TGTGCCAGCACCCTCTCCGCTCGTCGTAGAAATCAGCCCCAGCATTTT. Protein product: CASTLSARRRNQPQHF.

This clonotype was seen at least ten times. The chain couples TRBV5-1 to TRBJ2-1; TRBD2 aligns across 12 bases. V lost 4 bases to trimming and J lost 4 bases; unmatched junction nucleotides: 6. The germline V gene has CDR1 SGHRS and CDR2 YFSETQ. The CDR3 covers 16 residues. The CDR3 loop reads CASSPLTSGSYNEQFF. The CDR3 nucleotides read TGCGCCAGCAGCCCATTGACTAGCGGGAGTTACAATGAGCAGTTCTTC.

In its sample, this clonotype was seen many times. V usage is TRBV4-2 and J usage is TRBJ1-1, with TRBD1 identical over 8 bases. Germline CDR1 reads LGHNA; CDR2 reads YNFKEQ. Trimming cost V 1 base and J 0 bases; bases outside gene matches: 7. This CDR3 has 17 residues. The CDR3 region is CASSQADRVVMNTEAFF. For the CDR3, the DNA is TGTGCCAGCAGCCAAGCGGACAGGGTTGTAATGAACACTGAAGCTTTCTTT.

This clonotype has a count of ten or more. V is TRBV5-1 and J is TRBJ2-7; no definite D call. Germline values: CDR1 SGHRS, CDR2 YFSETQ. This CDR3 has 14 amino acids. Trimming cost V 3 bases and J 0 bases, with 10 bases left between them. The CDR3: CASSWADLSYEQYF. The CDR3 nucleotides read TGCGCCAGCAGCTGGGCAGACCTCTCCTACGAGCAGTACTTC.

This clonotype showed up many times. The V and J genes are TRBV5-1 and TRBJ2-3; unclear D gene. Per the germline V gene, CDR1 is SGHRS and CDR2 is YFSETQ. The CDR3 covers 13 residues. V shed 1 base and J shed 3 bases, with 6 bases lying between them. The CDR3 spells CASSLTQTDTQYF. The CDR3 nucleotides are TGCGCCAGCAGCTTGACGCAAACAGATACGCAGTATTTT.

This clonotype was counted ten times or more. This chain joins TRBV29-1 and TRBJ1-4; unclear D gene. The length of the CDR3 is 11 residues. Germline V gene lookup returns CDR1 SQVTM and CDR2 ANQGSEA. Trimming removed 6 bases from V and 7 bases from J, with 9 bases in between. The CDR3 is CSVSGREKLFF. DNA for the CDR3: TGCAGCGTATCCGGTCGTGAAAAACTGTTTTTT.

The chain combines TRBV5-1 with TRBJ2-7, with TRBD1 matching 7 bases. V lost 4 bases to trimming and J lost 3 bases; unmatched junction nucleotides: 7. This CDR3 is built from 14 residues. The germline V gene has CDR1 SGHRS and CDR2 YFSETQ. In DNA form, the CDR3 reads TGCGCCAGCAGCAACTGGGCAGGGGGCTACGAGCAGTACTTC. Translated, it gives CASSNWAGGYEQYF.

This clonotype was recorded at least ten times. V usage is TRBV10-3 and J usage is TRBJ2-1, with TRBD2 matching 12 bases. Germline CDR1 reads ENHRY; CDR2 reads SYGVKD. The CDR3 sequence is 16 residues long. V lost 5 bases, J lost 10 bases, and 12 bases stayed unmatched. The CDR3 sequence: CAISNGLAGPLSEQFF. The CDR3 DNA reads TGTGCCATCAGTAATGGACTAGCGGGGCCGCTAAGCGAGCAGTTCTTC.

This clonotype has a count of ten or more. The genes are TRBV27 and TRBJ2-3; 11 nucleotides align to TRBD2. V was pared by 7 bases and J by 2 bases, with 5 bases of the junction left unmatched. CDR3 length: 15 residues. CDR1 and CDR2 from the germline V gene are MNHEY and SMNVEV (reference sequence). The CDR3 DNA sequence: TGTGCCAGCAACCTAGCGGGGGGAATCACAGATACGCAGTATTTT. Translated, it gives CASNLAGGITDTQYF.